This TCR beta chain derives from a study of blood T cell repertoires in COVID-19. Study context: Specimens from acute and convalescent COVID-19 originated in the United States, Italy and Spain. Sources were T cells, B-cell-depleted T cells, or PBMCs; the material itself was cDNA or gDNA.

Source study methods: Amplification of reference gene primers was used by the study to estimate nucleated cell counts. Generated by immunoSEQ multiplex PCR, the TCRdb table keeps only in-frame clones and is missing some. V and J calls and clone size are as listed in that table; D and trimming were resolved from the DNA. The sample has around 100,000 clones; roughly nine tenths are singletons. CDR3 size: 16 residues. Germline V lookup: CDR1 SGHAT, CDR2 FQNNGV. V was cut by 2 bases and J by 2 bases, with 14 bases left in between. The chain couples TRBV11-2 to TRBJ2-3; possibly TRBD1 for D (5 bases). Sequencing was done on a sample of peripheral blood. The sequence came from a man between 50 and 59 years old with active COVID-19. DNA of the CDR3: TGTGCCAGCAGCTTATGGCCCCAGGGATCCACAGATACGCAGTATTTT. Its protein product is CASSLWPQGSTDTQYF.